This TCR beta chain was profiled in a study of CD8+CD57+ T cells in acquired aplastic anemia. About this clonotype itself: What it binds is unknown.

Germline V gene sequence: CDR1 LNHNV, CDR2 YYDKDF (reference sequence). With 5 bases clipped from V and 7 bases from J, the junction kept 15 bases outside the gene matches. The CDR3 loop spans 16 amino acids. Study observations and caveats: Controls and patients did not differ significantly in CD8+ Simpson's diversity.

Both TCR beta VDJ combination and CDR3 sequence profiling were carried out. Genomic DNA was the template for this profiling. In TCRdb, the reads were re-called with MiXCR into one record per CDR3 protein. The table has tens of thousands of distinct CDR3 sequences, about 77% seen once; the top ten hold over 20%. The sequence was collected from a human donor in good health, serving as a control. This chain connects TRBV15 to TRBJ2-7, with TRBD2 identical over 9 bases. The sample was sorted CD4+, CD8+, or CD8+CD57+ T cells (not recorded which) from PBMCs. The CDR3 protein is CATSEEVIAGAREQYF. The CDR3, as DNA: TGTGCCACCAGCGAAGAGGTAATAGCGGGGGCGCGTGAGCAGTACTTC.